This T cell receptor (beta chain) stems from a study of T cells in localized non-small cell lung cancer. The method was immunoSEQ multiplex PCR; TCRdb's version includes in-frame clones alone and lacks a portion of them. Found here are 60,000 to 85,000 clones, less than 90% of them singletons; the top ten hold just over 20%. Findings and limits, study-wide: Longer overall survival associated with higher blood T cell density; shorter survival with higher adjacent-lung clonality. Among the tissues sampled, uninvolved adjacent lung had the highest T cell clonality, above tumor. Sequencing was limited to one tumor region, leaving the possibility of heterogeneity open.

On this clone itself: Its antigen remains unknown.

V shed 6 bases and J shed 0 bases, with 13 bases lying between them. The CDR3 covers 15 residues. Germline V gene sequence: CDR1 MNHEY, CDR2 SVGAGI. This chain joins TRBV6-5 and TRBJ2-3; D call uncertain. The origin of this receptor is a male donor at least 60 years old with stage III squamous cell lung carcinoma. This material consisted of peripheral blood, taken before any cancer treatment. The CDR3 nucleotides read TGTGCCAGCAGACCGTGGCGCGGCAGCACAGATACGCAGTATTTT. The encoded protein is CASRPWRGSTDTQYF.